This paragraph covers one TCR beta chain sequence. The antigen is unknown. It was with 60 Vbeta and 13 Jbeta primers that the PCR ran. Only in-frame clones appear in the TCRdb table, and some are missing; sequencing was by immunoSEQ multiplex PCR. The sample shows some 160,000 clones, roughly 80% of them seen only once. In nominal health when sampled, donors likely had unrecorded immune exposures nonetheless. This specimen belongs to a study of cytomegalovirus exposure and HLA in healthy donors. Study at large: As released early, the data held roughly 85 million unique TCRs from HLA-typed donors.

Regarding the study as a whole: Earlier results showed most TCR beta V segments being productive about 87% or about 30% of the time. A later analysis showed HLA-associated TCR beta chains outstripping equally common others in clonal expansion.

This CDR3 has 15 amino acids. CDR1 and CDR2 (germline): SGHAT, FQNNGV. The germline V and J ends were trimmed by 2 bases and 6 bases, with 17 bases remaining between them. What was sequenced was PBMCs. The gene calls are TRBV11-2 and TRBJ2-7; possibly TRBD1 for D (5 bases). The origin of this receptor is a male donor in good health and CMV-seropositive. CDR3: CASSLSGSQGTEQYF. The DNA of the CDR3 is TGTGCCAGCAGCTTATCTGGCAGCCAGGGCACCGAGCAGTACTTC.